This is a list of T cell receptor beta chains from one sample in a study of OX40 agonist ivuxolimab in advanced cancers. The repertoire was sequenced with immunoSEQ multiplex PCR; TCRdb's copy has only in-frame clones and lacks some. Of around 48,000 clones listed, around 80% are singletons. The specimen comprised CD4+ or CD8+ T cells sorted from blood, sampled in a trial of the OX40 agonist ivuxolimab. The receptor source for this set is an adult with an advanced solid tumor such as melanoma, head and neck, liver or kidney cancer. The CDR3 runs from the conserved cysteine through the conserved F or W. The D gene is left open where the match is weak. Clone size appears in some rows only: once, few, many, or a class for an expanded clone.

>NA|TRBD2|TRBJ2-2|TRBV4-3
TGCGCCAGCAGCCGGTACTTGTGGGGGGGGACCGGGGAGCTGTTTTTT
CASSRYLWGGTGELFF
>NA|NA|TRBJ1-3|TRBV12-5
TGTGCTAGTGGTTTCATAATCTCGACAGACAGCTCTGGAAACACCATATATTTT
CASGFIISTDSSGNTIYF
>NA|NA|TRBJ1-3|TRBV29-1
TGCAGCGTTGAAGGGGGCCTCTCTGGAAACACCATATATTTT
CSVEGGLSGNTIYF
>NA|TRBD1|TRBJ1-1|TRBV7-9
TGTGCCAGCAGCGACCGACAGGGGGCCACTGAAGCTTTCTTT
CASSDRQGATEAFF
>few|TRBD1|TRBJ1-6|TRBV18
TGTGCCAGCTCAGATCGACAGGGGATGGATAATTCACCCCTCCACTTT
CASSDRQGMDNSPLHF
>NA|TRBD2|TRBJ2-7|TRBV14
TGTGCCAGCAGCCTGGGGGGGGACTTGACAGTCCACGAGCAGTACTTC
CASSLGGDLTVHEQYF
>NA|NA|TRBJ1-6|TRBV5-1
TGCGCCAGCAGCTTGGGTAATTCACCCCTCCACTTT
CASSLGNSPLHF
>NA|NA|TRBJ2-2|TRBV29-1
TGCAGCGTTAGGGTGGGGGAGCTGTTTTTT
CSVRVGELFF
>NA|TRBD1|TRBJ1-3|TRBV7-9
TGTGCCAGCAGCCAAGACAGGGCTCTCTCTGGAAACACCATATATTTT
CASSQDRALSGNTIYF
>NA|NA|TRBJ2-7|TRBV6-5
TGTGCCAGCAGTTACTCTTACGATCTAGCTGGCTACGAGCAGTACTTC
CASSYSYDLAGYEQYF
>once|TRBD2|TRBJ2-7|TRBV5-4
TGTGCCAGCAGCTTGGGGGGAGGGGACTTATTAAATCCCTACGAGCAGTACTTC
CASSLGGGDLLNPYEQYF
>once|NA|TRBJ2-1|TRBV7-8
TGTGCCAGCAGCTTAGAGGGGGGTCGGTTCTTC
CASSLEGGRFF
>NA|TRBD1|TRBJ2-3|TRBV5-1
TGCGCCAGCAGCCAAATTACCCCGGGACAGGGAAGCACAGATACGCAGTATTTT
CASSQITPGQGSTDTQYF
>NA|NA|TRBJ2-4|TRBV4-2
TGTGCCAGCAGCCAGGAGACACGGCGGGGAAACATTCAGTACTTC
CASSQETRRGNIQYF
>NA|NA|TRBJ2-3|TRBV5-1
TGCGCCAGCAGCTCGGCAGGTCCAGATACGCAGTATTTT
CASSSAGPDTQYF
>NA|NA|TRBJ2-3|TRBV7-9
TGTGCCAGCGGGCGGGGTGCCAACACAGATACGCAGTATTTT
CASGRGANTDTQYF
>NA|TRBD2|TRBJ2-3|TRBV15
TGTGCCACCAGCAGAGATAGCGGGGACACAGATACGCAGTATTTT
CATSRDSGDTDTQYF
>few|NA|TRBJ1-4|TRBV5-1
TGCGCCAGCAGTTTAACCGGGAATGAAAAACTGTTTTTT
CASSLTGNEKLFF
>NA|NA|TRBJ1-2|TRBV5-1
TGCGCCAGCAGCTTCGGGGACGGACCTAACTATGGCTACACCTTC
CASSFGDGPNYGYTF
>few|TRBD2|TRBJ2-7|TRBV18
TGTGCCAGCTCTCCCGGGTCGGGGGGGTCCTCCTACGAGCAGTACTTC
CASSPGSGGSSYEQYF
>NA|NA|TRBJ2-1|TRBV4-2
TGTGCCAGCAGCCAAACAGGGGGGGGAGGCAATGAGCAGTTCTTC
CASSQTGGGGNEQFF
>NA|NA|TRBJ1-6|TRBV6-5
TGTGCCAGCAGGGTCTACTATAATTCACCCCTCCACTTT
CASRVYYNSPLHF
>NA|TRBD2|TRBJ2-2|TRBV30
TGTGCCTGGCAAATAAGCCGCGGGACTAGAGTTACCGGGGAGCTGTTTTTT
CAWQISRGTRVTGELFF
>NA|NA|TRBJ1-6|TRBV2
TGTGCCAGCAGTGAGTTCGGGGTTAATTCACCCCTCCACTTT
CASSEFGVNSPLHF
>NA|TRBD2|TRBJ2-7|TRBV7-3
TGTGCCAGCAGCTTCGAGCGGGGCTTCCCCTACGAGCAGTACTTC
CASSFERGFPYEQYF
>NA|TRBD1|TRBJ1-4|TRBV5-1
TGCGCCAGCAGCCGGGACAGGGGAAATGAAAAACTGTTTTTT
CASSRDRGNEKLFF
>NA|NA|TRBJ2-5|TRBV18
TGTGCCAGCTCACCGAAGGAGACCCAGTACTTC
CASSPKETQYF
>NA|TRBD2|TRBJ2-7|TRBV10-1
TGCGCCCCGGGACTAGCGATCTCCTACGAGCAGTACTTC
CAPGLAISYEQYF
>once|NA|TRBJ2-1|TRBV6-1
TGTGCCAGCAGTGAAATGGGGATCTCCTACAATGAGCAGTTCTTC
CASSEMGISYNEQFF
>NA|NA|TRBJ2-3|TRBV7-2
TGTGCCAGCAGCCTACGTAGGGGAGATACGCAGTATTTT
CASSLRRGDTQYF
>NA|TRBD1|TRBJ1-5|TRBV6-5
TGTGCCAGCAGAACTGACAGGGGAGGTAATCAGCCCCAGCATTTT
CASRTDRGGNQPQHF
>NA|NA|TRBJ2-1|TRBV6-4
TGTGCCAGCAGTTCACAAGGAAATGAGCAGTTCTTC
CASSSQGNEQFF
>once|TRBD1|TRBJ1-3|TRBV27
TGTGCCAGCTCGACAGGGTCTGGAAACACCATATATTTT
CASSTGSGNTIYF
>NA|TRBD1|TRBJ1-1|TRBV29-1
TGCAGCGTTGAAATTAGTGGGGACAGGTCGAACACTGAAGCTTTCTTT
CSVEISGDRSNTEAFF
>NA|TRBD1|TRBJ1-1|TRBV11-1
TGTGCCAGCCGTAGGGACAGGGCGAACACTGAAGCTTTCTTT
CASRRDRANTEAFF
>NA|NA|TRBJ2-6|TRBV6-5
TGTGCCAGCAGTTATTTTTCTTCAGGCAACGTCCTGACTTTC
CASSYFSSGNVLTF
>NA|NA|TRBJ2-5|TRBV7-2
TGTGCCAGCAGCTTTGCGGGGGCAAAAGAGACCCAGTACTTC
CASSFAGAKETQYF
>NA|NA|TRBJ2-1|TRBV10-3
TGTGCCATCAGCCGACAGGCCGGTGAGCAGTTCTTC
CAISRQAGEQFF
>NA|TRBD2|TRBJ2-2|TRBV4-1
TGCGCCAGTCGTAGTGAAGCGGGGGGTAACTCCGGGGAGCTGTTTTTT
CASRSEAGGNSGELFF
>NA|TRBD2|TRBJ2-1|TRBV7-7
TGTGCTAGCAGCTTACGGTTGGGAACTAGCGGACTCAATGAGCAGTTCTTC
CASSLRLGTSGLNEQFF
>NA|NA|TRBJ1-1|TRBV6-6
TGTGCCAGCAGTTATAACAGGGACGAAGCTTTCTTT
CASSYNRDEAFF
>NA|TRBD1|TRBJ1-1|TRBV6-1
TGTGCCAGCTACGGACAGGGGAACACTGAAGCTTTCTTT
CASYGQGNTEAFF
>NA|TRBD1|TRBJ1-2|TRBV10-3
TGTGCCATCAGTGAACAGGGGGACAACTATGGCTACACCTTC
CAISEQGDNYGYTF
>NA|TRBD2|TRBJ2-5|TRBV30
TGTGCCTGGAGTGTGGGACTAGGGGTCAAGACCCAGTACTTC
CAWSVGLGVKTQYF
>once|NA|TRBJ2-3|TRBV5-8
TGTGCCAGCAGCCCCGGATCCGGGGGCCGGGCAGATACGCAGTATTTT
CASSPGSGGRADTQYF
>NA|NA|TRBJ1-5|TRBV6-4
TGTGCCAGCAGTGACACGGAAGGGCAGCCCCAGCATTTT
CASSDTEGQPQHF
>few|NA|TRBJ2-7|TRBV4-2
TGTGCCAGCAGCCGTCAAGGGATCTCTTACTACGAGCAGTACTTC
CASSRQGISYYEQYF
>NA|NA|TRBJ1-2|TRBV7-2
TGTGCCAGCAGCCCCACCTCAGATGGCTACACCTTC
CASSPTSDGYTF
>NA|TRBD1|TRBJ1-2|TRBV5-1
TGCGCCAGCAGCATACAGGGGGCGATGGGGTATGGCTACACCTTC
CASSIQGAMGYGYTF
>NA|NA|TRBJ1-5|TRBV6-1
TGTGCCAGCAGTGCCAGAGGGGGGAAATATAGCAATCAGCCCCAGCATTTT
CASSARGGKYSNQPQHF
>few|NA|TRBJ1-2|TRBV18
TGTGCCAGCTCACCAGAGGCTGGGGCGGTTGGCTACACCTTC
CASSPEAGAVGYTF
>NA|TRBD1|TRBJ1-2|TRBV9
TGTGCCAGCAGCCCGGGGTCCGGGACAGGGCATCCCAACTATGGCTACACCTTC
CASSPGSGTGHPNYGYTF
>NA|NA|TRBJ2-6|TRBV7-2
TGTGCCAGCAGCTTAGCGTTGGGGGCTGGGGCCAACGTCCTGACTTTC
CASSLALGAGANVLTF
>few|TRBD1|TRBJ1-6|TRBV5-1
TGCGCCAGCAGCCCAGGACAGGGTGGACCCCTCCACTTT
CASSPGQGGPLHF
>few|NA|TRBJ1-2|TRBV5-1
TGCGCCAGCAGCTTGGGCGGAAACTATGGCTACACCTTC
CASSLGGNYGYTF
>few|NA|TRBJ1-1|TRBV27
TGTGCCAGCAAGCGGCAGATGAACACTGAAGCTTTCTTT
CASKRQMNTEAFF
>NA|NA|TRBJ2-1|TRBV12-5
TGTGCTAGTGGCTCGGCCAAAGGGTGGGAGCAGTTCTTC
CASGSAKGWEQFF
>NA|NA|TRBJ1-4|TRBV6-5
TGTGCCAGCAGTTACTCTTGGGCTGCAACTAATGAAAAACTGTTTTTT
CASSYSWAATNEKLFF
>NA|NA|TRBJ2-5|TRBV9
TGTGCCAGCAGCGTAGCTGGGGGGAACCAAGAGACCCAGTACTTC
CASSVAGGNQETQYF
>NA|TRBD1|TRBJ1-5|TRBV6-5
TGTGCCAGCAGTTTTCAGGGGGGACCTAATCAGCCCCAGCATTTT
CASSFQGGPNQPQHF